These 19 T cell receptor beta chains originate from one sample sequenced in a study of molecular identifiers for immune sequencing clone quantification (dated by TCRdb to between 2017 and 2018). Library preparation employed PCR. The listed sequencing device is Illumina HiSeq 4000. The raw public reads went through TCRdb reprocessing: fastp at Q25, MiXCR clone calling, in-frame beta chains kept. Under each unique CDR3 protein, matching rows form one entry showing the most common genes and DNA. This sample gives 40,000 to 50,000 distinct CDR3 sequences in total; 15% to 20% of them show up just once. The top ten clonotypes cover about 1.2% of the sample. The specimen sequenced was naive CD8+ T cells from blood, with Jurkat cell RNA spiked in. In the paper's terms, the cell subset or site label means: FACS-sorted CD8+CD4-CCR7+CD45RA+ naive T cells. The receptors here all came from a human donor in good health. Some libraries in this study had Jurkat cell RNA spiked in.

This clonotype was observed many times. J is TRBJ2-5 and V is TRBV7-9, with unresolved D. Germline V gene sequence: CDR1 SEHNR, CDR2 FQNEAQ (reference sequence). Trimming removed 4 bases from V and 5 bases from J, with 20 bases in between. CDR3 length: 16 residues. The chain's CDR3 is CASSSLPEQPTETQYF. CDR3 coding DNA: TGTGCCAGCAGCTCCCTACCTGAGCAACCGACGGAGACCCAGTACTTC.

This clonotype was seen a single time. A much more abundant neighbour one base away suggests this may be a read error. In this CDR3 the conserved last residue, phenylalanine or tryptophan, is missing, so a read error is likely. The chain has TRBV24-1 and TRBJ2-1; D remains unclear. V was clipped by 3 bases and J by 1 base, with 9 bases between them. Germline CDR1 is KGHDR and CDR2 is SFDVKD. The CDR3 runs 15 residues. CDR3 sequence: CATSDAAASYNEQFS. The CDR3 region has the DNA TGTGCCACCAGTGATGCGGCCGCATCCTACAATGAGCAGTTCTCC.

In regard to this clonotype: With a much larger clone just one base away, this may be a read error. The chain recombines TRBV4-1 with TRBJ2-7; no clear D. Looked up from germline, CDR1 is MGHRA and CDR2 is YSYEKL. The CDR3 extends over 15 amino acids. The CDR3 here is CASSQEERRSYEQCF. The CDR3 DNA is TGCGCCAGCAGCCAAGAAGAAAGGCGGTCCTACGAGCAGTGCTTC.

At least ten counts were recorded for this clonotype. The chain combines TRBV5-4 with TRBJ2-1, with 10 bases aligning to TRBD2. CDR1 is SGHNT, CDR2 YYREEE, per germline (reference sequence). This CDR3 spans 12 amino acids. V lost 5 bases, J lost 8 bases, and 1 base stayed unmatched. The CDR3 sequence: CASSGLADEQFF. For the CDR3, the DNA is TGTGCCAGCAGTGGACTAGCGGATGAGCAGTTCTTC.

This clonotype was detected many times. The gene calls are TRBV7-9 and TRBJ2-3; D gene ambiguous. The V end was cut by 5 bases, the J end by 7 bases, with 10 bases between. The CDR3 loop spans 12 amino acids. The germline V gene has CDR1 SEHNR and CDR2 FQNEAQ (reference sequence). The CDR3 coding sequence is TGTGCCAGCAGCCCATGGGTCAATACGCAGTATTTT. Its protein is CASSPWVNTQYF.

This clonotype was counted ten times or more. The chain is built from TRBV12-3 or TRBV12-4 and TRBJ2-5; no reliable D call. V shed 7 bases and J shed 2 bases, with 11 bases lying between them. CDR3 length equals 13 residues. The CDR3 loop reads CASKWGNQETQYF. The CDR3 DNA is TGTGCCAGCAAATGGGGTAATCAAGAGACCCAGTACTTC.

This clonotype was seen at least ten times. This chain links TRBV27 with TRBJ2-2, with 9 bases fitting TRBD1. From germline, CDR1 is MNHEY and CDR2 SMNVEV (reference sequence). The CDR3 extends over 16 amino acids. The V segment lost 6 bases and the J segment 6 bases; nucleotides outside the gene matches: 11. DNA of the CDR3: TGTGCCAGCAGCCTTCCGGGACAGGGATGGGCCGGGGAGCTGTTTTTT. Its protein product is CASSLPGQGWAGELFF.

The sample holds many counts of this clonotype. The chain is built from TRBV4-3 and TRBJ2-7; TRBD2 matches at 8 bases. In germline, CDR1 is LGHNA, CDR2 YSLEER. This CDR3 has 14 residues. After removal of 3 bases from V and 3 bases from J, the junction contained 4 bases not matched to a gene. CDR3 nucleotide sequence: TGCGCCAGCAGCCACGGGAGGGACGGCTACGAGCAGTACTTC. Amino acid sequence: CASSHGRDGYEQYF.

The V gene is TRBV4-2, the J gene TRBJ2-7, with 9 positions matching TRBD1. Germline CDR1 and CDR2: LGHNA and YNFKEQ. The V gene end was trimmed by 4 bases and the J gene end by 7 bases; junction bases not matched to a gene: 11. The CDR3 contains 15 residues. CDR3 loop: CASSPQQGALDEQYF. CDR3 bases: TGTGCCAGCAGCCCACAACAGGGGGCGCTGGATGAGCAGTACTTC.

The chain is built from TRBV10-2 and TRBJ1-1; 8 bases are a match to TRBD1. Trimming cost V 4 bases and J 0 bases; bases outside gene matches: 1. CDR1 and CDR2 (germline): WSHSY, SAAADI. This CDR3 has 14 amino acids. CDR3 amino acids: CASSGGQVNTEAFF. CDR3 DNA: TGCGCCAGCAGTGGGGGACAGGTGAACACTGAAGCTTTCTTT.

By share, this clonotype ranks as medium-sized. The gene calls are TRBV29-1 and TRBJ2-3, with 11 bases fitting TRBD1. V gave up 2 bases and J gave up 4 bases; unmatched junction bases: 5. This CDR3 contains 15 residues. Germline V CDR1 and CDR2: SQVTM, ANQGSEA. CDR3 DNA: TGCAGCGTTGAACCCCCGGGACAGGGGGCAGATACGCAGTATTTT. Translating it yields CSVEPPGQGADTQYF.

In this sample, this clonotype turned up many times. The chain employs TRBV28 and TRBJ1-2, with 9 bases identical to TRBD1. After removal of 2 bases from V and 4 bases from J, the junction contained 5 bases not matched to a gene. This CDR3 region has 15 residues. Germline V CDR1 and CDR2: MDHEN, SYDVKM. The CDR3 bases are TGTGCCAGCAGTTTACTGACAGGGGGTTTCTATGGCTACACCTTC. Its protein is CASSLLTGGFYGYTF.

Concerning this clonotype: One end of the junction is discordant with germline, which a read error may explain. J is TRBJ1-2 and V is TRBV3-1; D not certain. Per the germline V gene, CDR1 is LGHDT and CDR2 is YNNKEL (reference sequence). This CDR3 is 14 amino acids long. The CDR3 region is CAGSQVPGNYGYTF. Written as DNA, the CDR3 is TGTGCCGGCAGCCAAGTTCCCGGGAACTATGGCTATACCTTC.

This clonotype was observed at least ten times. The gene calls are TRBV7-9 and TRBJ2-2, with D unclear. V gave up 1 base and J gave up 5 bases, with 11 bases separating them. This CDR3 comprises 15 residues. The germline V gene has CDR1 SEHNR and CDR2 FQNEAQ (reference sequence). The CDR3 DNA sequence: TGTGCCAGCAGCTTAGTCGGAGCCACTACCGGGGAGCTGTTTTTT. Translating gives CASSLVGATTGELFF.

There are many counts of this clonotype. V usage is TRBV7-9 and J usage is TRBJ2-1, with D tentatively TRBD2 (6 bases). This CDR3 has 15 residues. The ends were cut back, 4 bases at V and 0 bases at J, with 10 bases in the middle. Germline CDR1 reads SEHNR; CDR2 reads FQNEAQ (reference sequence). Here the CDR3 DNA reads TGTGCCAGCAGCTCCCGGGAGAGCTCCTACAATGAGCAGTTCTTC. This sequence encodes CASSSRESSYNEQFF.

Ten or more counts support this clonotype. J is TRBJ1-2 and V is TRBV27, with TRBD1 as a possible D gene (6 bases). Germline V gene data show CDR1 as MNHEY and CDR2 as SMNVEV (reference sequence). The CDR3 is 16 residues long. The V end lost 5 bases, the J end lost 4 bases, and 20 bases lay between the germline ends. This CDR3 is CASSPITGPLSYGYTF. Here the CDR3 DNA reads TGTGCCAGCAGTCCCATAACAGGGCCCCTCTCCTATGGCTACACCTTC.

This clonotype was seen a single time. This CDR3 reads CASSQDPVAGGATYNEQFF. In nucleotides, the CDR3 is TGCGCCAGCAGCCAAGATCCCGTGGCCGGGGGGGCGACCTACAATGAGCAGTTCTTC. V and J are TRBV4-3 and TRBJ2-1, with 8 positions matching TRBD2. In germline, CDR1 is LGHNA, CDR2 YSLEER. J lost 2 bases, V lost 0 bases, and 12 bases had no gene match. The CDR3 has 19 amino acids.

The V gene is TRBV5-3, the J gene TRBJ2-2; 9 nucleotides line up with TRBD1. TRBV5-3 is an open reading frame, and its role is uncertain. CDR3 length: 15 amino acids. J gave up 2 bases and V 8 bases, and 7 bases lay outside the gene matches. CDR3 DNA: TGTGCCAGCAGCGCGGGACAGGGTAACACCGGGGAGCTGTTTTTT. Translated, it gives CASSAGQGNTGELFF.

This clonotype was counted ten times or more. The chain is built from TRBV11-2 and TRBJ1-5; D gene unclear. The CDR3 contains 17 residues. CDR1 is SGHAT and CDR2 is FQNNGV in the germline V gene. Trimming took 0 bases from V and 0 from J, leaving 12 bases between them. DNA for the CDR3: TGTGCCAGCAGCTTAGATCCCGGAGCGTATAGCAATCAGCCCCAGCATTTT. Translating it yields CASSLDPGAYSNQPQHF.